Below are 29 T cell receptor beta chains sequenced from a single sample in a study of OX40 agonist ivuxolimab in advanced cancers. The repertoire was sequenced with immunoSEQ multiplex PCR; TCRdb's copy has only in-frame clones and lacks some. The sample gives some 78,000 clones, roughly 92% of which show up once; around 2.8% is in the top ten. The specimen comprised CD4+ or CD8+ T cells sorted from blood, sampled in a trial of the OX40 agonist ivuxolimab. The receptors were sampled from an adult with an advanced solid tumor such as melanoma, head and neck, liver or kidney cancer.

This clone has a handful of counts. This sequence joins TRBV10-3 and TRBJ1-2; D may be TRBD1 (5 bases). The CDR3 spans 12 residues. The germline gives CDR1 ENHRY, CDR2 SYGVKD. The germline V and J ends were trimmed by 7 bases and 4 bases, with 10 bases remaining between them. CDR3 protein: CAITAGTYGYTF. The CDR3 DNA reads TGTGCCATCACGGCGGGGACCTATGGCTACACCTTC.

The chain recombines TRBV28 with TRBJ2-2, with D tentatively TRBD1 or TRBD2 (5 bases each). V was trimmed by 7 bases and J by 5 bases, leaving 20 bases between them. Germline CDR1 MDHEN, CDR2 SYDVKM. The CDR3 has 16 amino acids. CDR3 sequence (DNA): TGTGCCAGCACCAGTGGGGCAGGGAGAGAGACCGGGGAGCTGTTTTTT. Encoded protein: CASTSGAGRETGELFF.

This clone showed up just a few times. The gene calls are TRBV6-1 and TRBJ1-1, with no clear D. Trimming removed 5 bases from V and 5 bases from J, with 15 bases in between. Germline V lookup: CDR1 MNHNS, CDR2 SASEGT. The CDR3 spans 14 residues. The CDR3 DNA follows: TGTGCCAGCAGTTCCCGGGGAGGGATGACTGAAGCTTTCTTT. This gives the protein CASSSRGGMTEAFF.

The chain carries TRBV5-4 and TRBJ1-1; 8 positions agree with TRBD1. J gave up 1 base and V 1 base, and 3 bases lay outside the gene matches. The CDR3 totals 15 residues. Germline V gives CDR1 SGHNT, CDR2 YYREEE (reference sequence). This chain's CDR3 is CASSLRDRGNTEAFF. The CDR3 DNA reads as TGTGCCAGCAGCTTGAGAGACAGGGGGAACACTGAAGCTTTCTTT.

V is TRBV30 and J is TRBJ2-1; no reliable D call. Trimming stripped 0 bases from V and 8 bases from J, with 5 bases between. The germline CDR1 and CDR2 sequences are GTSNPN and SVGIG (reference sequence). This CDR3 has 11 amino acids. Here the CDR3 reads CAWSVRDEQFF. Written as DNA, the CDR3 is TGTGCCTGGAGTGTAAGGGATGAGCAGTTCTTC.

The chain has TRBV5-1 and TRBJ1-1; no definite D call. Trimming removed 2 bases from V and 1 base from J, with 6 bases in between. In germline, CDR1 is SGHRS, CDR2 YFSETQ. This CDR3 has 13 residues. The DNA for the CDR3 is TGCGCCAGCAGCTTTCAGCAGAACACTGAAGCTTTCTTT. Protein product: CASSFQQNTEAFF.

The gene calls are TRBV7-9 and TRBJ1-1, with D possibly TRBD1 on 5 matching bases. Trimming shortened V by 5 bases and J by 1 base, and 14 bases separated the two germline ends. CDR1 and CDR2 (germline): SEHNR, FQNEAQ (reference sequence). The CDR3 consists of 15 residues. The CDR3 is CASSPSGVGNTEAFF. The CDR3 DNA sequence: TGTGCCAGCAGCCCATCGGGGGTTGGGAACACTGAAGCTTTCTTT.

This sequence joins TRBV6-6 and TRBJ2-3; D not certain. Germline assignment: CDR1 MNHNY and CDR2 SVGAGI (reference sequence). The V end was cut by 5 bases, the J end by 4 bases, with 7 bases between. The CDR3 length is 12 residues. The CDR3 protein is CASSPPSDTQYF. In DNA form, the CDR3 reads TGTGCCAGCAGTCCCCCGTCAGATACGCAGTATTTT.

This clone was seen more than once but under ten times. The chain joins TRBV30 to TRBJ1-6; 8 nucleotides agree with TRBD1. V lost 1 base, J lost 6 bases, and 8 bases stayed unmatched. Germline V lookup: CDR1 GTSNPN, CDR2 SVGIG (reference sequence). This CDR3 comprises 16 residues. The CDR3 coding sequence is TGTGCCTGGAGTGCTCGACGGACAGGGATTAATTCACCCCTCCACTTT. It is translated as CAWSARRTGINSPLHF.

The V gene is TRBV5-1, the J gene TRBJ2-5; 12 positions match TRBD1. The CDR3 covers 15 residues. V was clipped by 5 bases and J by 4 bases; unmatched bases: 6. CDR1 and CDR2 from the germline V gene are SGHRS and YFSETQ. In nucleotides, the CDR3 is TGCGCCAGCAGTCCTGGGACAGGGGGCCGAGAGACCCAGTACTTC. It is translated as CASSPGTGGRETQYF.

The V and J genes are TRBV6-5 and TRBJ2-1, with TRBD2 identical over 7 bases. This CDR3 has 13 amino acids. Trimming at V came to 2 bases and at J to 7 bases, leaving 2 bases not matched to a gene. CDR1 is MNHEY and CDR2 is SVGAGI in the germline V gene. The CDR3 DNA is TGTGCCAGCAGTTACAGGGAGGGGAATGAGCAGTTCTTC. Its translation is CASSYREGNEQFF.

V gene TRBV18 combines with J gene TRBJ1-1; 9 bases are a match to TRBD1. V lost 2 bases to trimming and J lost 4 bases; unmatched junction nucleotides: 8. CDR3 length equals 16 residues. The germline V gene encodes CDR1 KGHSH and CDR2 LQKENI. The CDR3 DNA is TGTGCCAGCTCACCAGGACAGGGGCGTTGGGGCACTGAAGCTTTCTTT. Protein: CASSPGQGRWGTEAFF.

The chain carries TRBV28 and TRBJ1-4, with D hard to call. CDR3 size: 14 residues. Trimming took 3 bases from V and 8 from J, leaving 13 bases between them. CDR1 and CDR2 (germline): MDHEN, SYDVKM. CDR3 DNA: TGTGCCAGCAGTTTGTTCTCCTTGGGGGAAAAACTGTTTTTT. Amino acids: CASSLFSLGEKLFF.

CDR3 protein: CASSAPRWTGGEKLFF. CDR3 nucleotides: TGTGCCAGTAGTGCGCCCCGGTGGACAGGCGGTGAAAAACTGTTTTTT. This sequence joins TRBV19 and TRBJ1-4, with 7 bases fitting TRBD1. From germline, CDR1 is LNHDA and CDR2 SQIVND (reference sequence). CDR3 length equals 16 residues. The ends lost 5 bases at V and 7 bases at J; junction bases unmatched: 13.

The CDR3 is CASSPTGVTEAFF. Written as DNA, the CDR3 is TGTGCCAGCAGTCCTACAGGGGTAACTGAAGCTTTCTTT. The rearrangement joins TRBV13 to TRBJ1-1; 7 nucleotides align to TRBD1. This CDR3 has 13 amino acids. In germline, CDR1 is PRHDT, CDR2 FYEKMQ (reference sequence). J lost 5 bases, V lost 6 bases, and 6 bases had no gene match.

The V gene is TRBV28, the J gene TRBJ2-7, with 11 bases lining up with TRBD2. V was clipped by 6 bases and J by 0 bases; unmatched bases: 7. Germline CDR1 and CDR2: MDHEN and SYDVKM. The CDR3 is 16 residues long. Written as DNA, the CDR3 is TGTGCCAGCAGCCTTTTAGCGGGAGGGCTCTCCTACGAGCAGTACTTC. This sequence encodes CASSLLAGGLSYEQYF.

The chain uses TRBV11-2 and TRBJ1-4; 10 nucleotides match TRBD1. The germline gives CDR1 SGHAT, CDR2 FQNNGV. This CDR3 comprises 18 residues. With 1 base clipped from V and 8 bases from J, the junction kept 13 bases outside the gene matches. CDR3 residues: CASSLGWLGTGVGEKLFF. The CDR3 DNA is TGTGCCAGCAGCTTAGGATGGCTAGGGACAGGGGTTGGGGAAAAACTGTTTTTT.

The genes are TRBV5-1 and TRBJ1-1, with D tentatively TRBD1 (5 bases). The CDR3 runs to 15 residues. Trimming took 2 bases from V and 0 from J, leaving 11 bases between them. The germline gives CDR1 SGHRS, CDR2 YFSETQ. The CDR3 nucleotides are TGCGCCAGCAGCTTTCTCGGAGGGGTGAACACTGAAGCTTTCTTT. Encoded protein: CASSFLGGVNTEAFF.

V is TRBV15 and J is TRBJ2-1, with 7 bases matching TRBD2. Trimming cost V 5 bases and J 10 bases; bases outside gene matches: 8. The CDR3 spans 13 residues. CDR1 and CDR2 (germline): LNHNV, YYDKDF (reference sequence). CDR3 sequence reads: CATSGGDGREQFF. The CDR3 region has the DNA TGTGCCACCAGCGGCGGCGACGGGAGGGAGCAGTTCTTC.

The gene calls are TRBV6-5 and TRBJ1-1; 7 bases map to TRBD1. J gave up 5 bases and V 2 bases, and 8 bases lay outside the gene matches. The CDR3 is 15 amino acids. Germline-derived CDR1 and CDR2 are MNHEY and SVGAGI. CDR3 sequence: CASSYIHTGETEAFF. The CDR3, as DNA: TGTGCCAGCAGTTACATTCATACAGGGGAGACTGAAGCTTTCTTT.

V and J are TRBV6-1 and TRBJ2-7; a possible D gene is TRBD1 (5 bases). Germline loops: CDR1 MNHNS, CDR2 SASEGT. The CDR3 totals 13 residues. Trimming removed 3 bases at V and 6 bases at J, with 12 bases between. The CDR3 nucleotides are TGTGCCAGCAGTGAGGTAGGGGTGAGCGAGCAGTACTTC. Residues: CASSEVGVSEQYF.

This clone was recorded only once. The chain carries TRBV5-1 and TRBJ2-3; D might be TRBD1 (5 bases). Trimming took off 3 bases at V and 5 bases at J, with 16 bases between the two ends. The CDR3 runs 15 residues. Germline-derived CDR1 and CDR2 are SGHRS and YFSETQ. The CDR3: CASSWGWQGGDTQYF. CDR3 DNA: TGCGCCAGCAGCTGGGGATGGCAGGGTGGAGATACGCAGTATTTT.

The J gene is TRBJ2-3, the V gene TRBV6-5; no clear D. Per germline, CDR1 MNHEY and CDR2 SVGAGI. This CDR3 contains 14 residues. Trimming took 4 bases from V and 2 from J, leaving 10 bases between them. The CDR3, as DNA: TGTGCCAGCAGTTGGACGCAACCCACAGATACGCAGTATTTT. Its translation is CASSWTQPTDTQYF.

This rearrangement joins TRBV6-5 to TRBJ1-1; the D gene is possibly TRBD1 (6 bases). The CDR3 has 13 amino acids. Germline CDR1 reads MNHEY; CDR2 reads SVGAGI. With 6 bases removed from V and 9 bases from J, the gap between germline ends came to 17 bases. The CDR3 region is CASSLTDSRKAFF. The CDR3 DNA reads TGTGCCAGCAGCCTTACGGACAGTCGGAAAGCTTTCTTT.

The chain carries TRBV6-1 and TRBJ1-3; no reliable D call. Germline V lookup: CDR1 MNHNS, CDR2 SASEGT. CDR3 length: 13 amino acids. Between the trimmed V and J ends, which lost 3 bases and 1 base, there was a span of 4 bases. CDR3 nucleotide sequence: TGTGCCAGCAGTGACAGATCTGGAAACACCATATATTTT. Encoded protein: CASSDRSGNTIYF.

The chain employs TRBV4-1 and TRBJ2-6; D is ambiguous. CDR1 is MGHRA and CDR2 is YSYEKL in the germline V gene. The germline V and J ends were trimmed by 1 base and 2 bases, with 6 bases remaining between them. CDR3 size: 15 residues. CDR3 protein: CASSQVHTGANVLTF. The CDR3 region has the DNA TGCGCCAGCAGCCAAGTCCATACTGGGGCCAACGTCCTGACTTTC.

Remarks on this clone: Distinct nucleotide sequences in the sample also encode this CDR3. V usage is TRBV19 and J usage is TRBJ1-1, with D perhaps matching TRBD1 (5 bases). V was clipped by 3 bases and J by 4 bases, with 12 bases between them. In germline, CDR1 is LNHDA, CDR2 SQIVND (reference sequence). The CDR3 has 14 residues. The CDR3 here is CASSIGQGVTEAFF. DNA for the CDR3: TGTGCCAGTAGTATCGGGCAGGGTGTCACTGAAGCTTTCTTT.

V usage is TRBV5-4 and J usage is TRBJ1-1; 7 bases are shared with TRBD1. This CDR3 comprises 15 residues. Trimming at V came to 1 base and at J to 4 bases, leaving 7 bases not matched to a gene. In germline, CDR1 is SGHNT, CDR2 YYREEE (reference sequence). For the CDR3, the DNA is TGTGCCAGCAGCTTGCCCCAGGGGGGTGCCACTGAAGCTTTCTTT. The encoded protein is CASSLPQGGATEAFF.

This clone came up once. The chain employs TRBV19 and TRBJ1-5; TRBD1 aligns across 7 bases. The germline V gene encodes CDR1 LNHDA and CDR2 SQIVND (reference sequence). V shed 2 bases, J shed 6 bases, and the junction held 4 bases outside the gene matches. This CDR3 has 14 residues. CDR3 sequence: CASSIWQGGQPQHF. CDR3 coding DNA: TGTGCCAGTAGTATATGGCAGGGGGGTCAGCCCCAGCATTTT. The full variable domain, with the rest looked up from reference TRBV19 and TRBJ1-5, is DGGITQSPKYLFRKEGQNVTLSCEQNLNHDAMYWYRQDPGQGLRLIYYSQIVNDFQKGDIAEGYSVSREKKESFPLTVTSAQKNPTAFYLCASSIWQGGQPQHFGDGTRLSIL.